The 32 T cell receptor beta chains in this list originate from one sample, sequenced in a study of molecular identifiers for immune sequencing clone quantification. MiXCR, run by TCRdb on the PCR reads, gives a single entry per CDR3 protein. The table lists 250,000 to 400,000 distinct CDR3 sequences, about 21% of them singletons, with roughly 0.86% in the top ten. What was sequenced was naive CD8+ T cells from blood, with Jurkat cell RNA spiked in. Specified subset: FACS-sorted CD8+CD4-CCR7+CD45RA+ naive T cells. These TCRs come from a human donor in good health. Some libraries in this study had Jurkat cell RNA spiked in.

Concerning this clonotype itself: The conserved final phenylalanine or tryptophan is absent from the CDR3, which likely points to a read error. J is TRBJ2-3 and V is TRBV7-6; D is unresolved. Germline values: CDR1 SGHVS, CDR2 FNYEAQ. The CDR3 length is 14 residues. The V end was cut by 2 bases, the J end by 2 bases, with 8 bases between. CDR3 nucleotide sequence: TGTGCCAGCAGCTTACTCAGTAACACAGATACGCAGTATTCT. It codes for CASSLLSNTDTQYS.

This clonotype was found many times. The chain has TRBV24-1 and TRBJ2-3; D possibly corresponds to TRBD2 (5 bases). This CDR3 comprises 17 residues. V was shortened by 10 bases and J by 0 bases, with 22 bases between the two germline ends. Germline V gene data show CDR1 as KGHDR and CDR2 as SFDVKD. The CDR3 DNA sequence: TGTGCCACGCCGACCCCCGGGAAAGAGACTAGCACAGATACGCAGTATTTT. It specifies CATPTPGKETSTDTQYF.

The sample holds many counts of this clonotype. The rearrangement links TRBV6-6 to TRBJ2-7, with D maybe TRBD1 (6 bases). Trimming pared 5 bases from V and 5 bases from J, leaving 16 bases between. The V gene's germline CDR1 is MNHNY and CDR2 SVGAGI (reference sequence). The CDR3 consists of 14 residues. In DNA form, the CDR3 reads TGTGCCAGCAGTCAAACAGGGACCCCCCACGAGCAGTACTTC. It specifies CASSQTGTPHEQYF.

This clonotype appeared a single time. A read error is possible here, since a much larger clone lies one base away. The chain carries TRBV7-8 and TRBJ1-2; D possibly corresponds to TRBD1 (5 bases). The CDR3 totals 16 residues. The V gene's germline CDR1 is SGHVS and CDR2 FQNEAQ. Trimming pared 6 bases from V and 0 bases from J, leaving 17 bases between. Here the CDR3 DNA reads TGTGCCAGCAGTCCATTCCTTGTGGACACTAACTATGGCTACACCTTC. Its protein product is CASSPFLVDTNYGYTF.

This clonotype was detected ten times or more. The chain employs TRBV6-5 and TRBJ2-7; TRBD2 might be the D (7 bases). The CDR3 covers 15 residues. Germline V lookup: CDR1 MNHEY, CDR2 SVGAGI. The germline V and J ends were trimmed by 2 bases and 6 bases, with 17 bases remaining between them. CDR3 DNA sequence: TGTGCCAGCAGTTACCACGGCGGGGGCCAGGTCGAGCAGTACTTC. Translating gives CASSYHGGGQVEQYF.

This clonotype was counted at least ten times. V and J are TRBV4-1 and TRBJ2-3; no firm D call. Trimming removed 4 bases from V and 8 bases from J, with 10 bases in between. Germline V gives CDR1 MGHRA, CDR2 YSYEKL. The CDR3 spans 12 residues. The DNA for the CDR3 is TGCGCCAGCAGCCCGGATCTCGGTACGCAGTATTTT. It encodes CASSPDLGTQYF.

This clonotype was counted many times. The chain has TRBV4-1 and TRBJ1-1; D remains ambiguous. V was trimmed by 8 bases and J by 0 bases, leaving 16 bases between them. This CDR3 comprises 15 residues. Looked up from germline, CDR1 is MGHRA and CDR2 is YSYEKL. The DNA of the CDR3 is TGCGCCAGCTGTAGATCGACGGCTATGAACACTGAAGCTTTCTTT. This codes for CASCRSTAMNTEAFF.

Worth noting for this clonotype: With a much larger clone just one base away, this may be a read error. The chain links TRBV6-2 or TRBV6-3 to TRBJ1-5; D not resolved. The CDR3 length is 14 residues. Trimming stripped 7 bases from V and 4 bases from J, with 14 bases between. Per germline, CDR1 MNHEY and CDR2 SVGEGT. DNA of the CDR3: TGTGCCAGCAATCGCGGCAGGCCAAATCAGCCCCAGCATTTT. Its translation: CASNRGRPNQPQHF.

A note on this clonotype: With a much larger clone just one base away, this may be a read error. No conserved phenylalanine or tryptophan ends this CDR3, so it is likely a read error. The V and J genes are TRBV4-1 and TRBJ1-1; TRBD1 might be the D (6 bases). Between the trimmed V and J ends, which lost 1 base and 4 bases, there was a span of 22 bases. The CDR3 contains 18 residues. Germline lookup yields CDR1 MGHRA and CDR2 YSYEKL. The CDR3 is CASSQVTNREVGSTEAFL. The CDR3 DNA follows: TGCGCCAGCAGCCAAGTGACAAACAGGGAGGTGGGTAGCACTGAAGCTTTCCTT.

This clonotype was recorded many times. This chain uses TRBV19 with TRBJ2-5, with D uncertain. This CDR3 has 13 amino acids. V was clipped by 6 bases and J by 1 base, with 9 bases between them. Germline loops: CDR1 LNHDA, CDR2 SQIVND (reference sequence). CDR3 region: CASSASLQETQYF. CDR3 DNA sequence: TGTGCCAGTAGCGCATCCCTCCAAGAGACCCAGTACTTC.

This clonotype showed up many times. The chain couples TRBV4-1 to TRBJ2-1; D is unresolved. CDR1 is MGHRA and CDR2 is YSYEKL in the germline V gene. V lost 0 bases, J lost 14 bases, and 29 bases lay in between. The CDR3 loop spans 18 amino acids. As DNA, the CDR3 is TGCGCCAGCAGCCAAGATCGCACCGTGACACTTAAGCTTATGGGTGAGTTCTTC. The encoded protein is CASSQDRTVTLKLMGEFF.

This clonotype was picked up many times. The chain uses TRBV28 and TRBJ1-1; D is unresolved. The CDR3 consists of 13 residues. Trimming stripped 10 bases from V and 4 bases from J, with 16 bases between. Germline V gives CDR1 MDHEN, CDR2 SYDVKM. CDR3 sequence: CATQSGYRTEAFF. CDR3 in DNA: TGTGCCACCCAGTCGGGGTATCGCACTGAAGCTTTCTTT.

The rearrangement links TRBV5-1 to TRBJ2-5; D unresolved. V was shortened by 2 bases and J by 4 bases, with 12 bases between the two germline ends. CDR3 size: 14 residues. Germline values: CDR1 SGHRS, CDR2 YFSETQ. CDR3: CASSFPALLETQYF. In DNA form, the CDR3 reads TGCGCCAGCAGCTTCCCCGCACTCCTAGAGACCCAGTACTTC.

This clonotype was seen a handful of times. The V and J genes are TRBV11-2 and TRBJ2-1; D is undetermined. This CDR3 region has 12 residues. Trimming cost V 8 bases and J 7 bases, with 12 bases left between them. Germline CDR1 reads SGHAT; CDR2 reads FQNNGV. The CDR3 sequence: CASGHDQNEQFF. The CDR3 nucleotides are TGTGCCAGCGGCCATGACCAGAATGAGCAGTTCTTC.

The chain joins TRBV12-3 or TRBV12-4 to TRBJ2-3; 15 nucleotides match TRBD2. The J segment lost 11 bases and the V segment lost 7 bases, leaving 19 bases of the junction unmatched. The CDR3 spans 18 residues. The DNA for the CDR3 is TGTGCCAGCACCCCCCTAGGCGGACTAGCGGGGGGGATTCCGCTGCAGTATTTT. Protein sequence: CASTPLGGLAGGIPLQYF.

This clonotype has just a few counts. The V call is TRBV20-1, the J call TRBJ1-2; D ambiguous. The germline V and J ends were trimmed by 0 bases and 3 bases, with 8 bases remaining between them. CDR1 is DFQATT and CDR2 is SNEGSKA in the germline V gene (reference sequence). CDR3 size: 13 residues. As DNA, the CDR3 is TGCAGTGCTAGAGATTCACGGGACTATGGCTACACCTTC. It yields the protein CSARDSRDYGYTF.

This clonotype has at least ten counts. The chain links TRBV12-3 or TRBV12-4 to TRBJ2-1; D is unclear. The CDR3 sequence is 12 residues long. V was clipped by 2 bases and J by 9 bases, with 8 bases between them. CDR3 amino acids: CASSLSRTEQFF. Written as DNA, the CDR3 is TGTGCCAGCAGTTTAAGTCGGACTGAGCAGTTCTTC.

This clonotype was found many times. The chain recombines TRBV6-2 or TRBV6-3 with TRBJ2-3; 13 bases line up with TRBD2. The CDR3 is 16 residues long. V was clipped by 0 bases and J by 5 bases; unmatched bases: 2. The germline CDR1 and CDR2 sequences are MNHEY and SVGEGT. DNA for the CDR3: TGTGCCAGCAGTTACTCGACTAGCGGGAGGTTAGATACGCAGTATTTT. Its translation is CASSYSTSGRLDTQYF.

This chain links TRBV27 with TRBJ2-7; 8 bases agree with TRBD1. The CDR3 has 17 residues. Germline loops: CDR1 MNHEY, CDR2 SMNVEV (reference sequence). The V gene end was trimmed by 5 bases and the J gene end by 5 bases; junction bases not matched to a gene: 17. The CDR3 reads CASSPPPLRQGSDEQYF. CDR3 nucleotides: TGTGCCAGCAGTCCCCCGCCCCTAAGACAGGGGTCGGACGAGCAGTACTTC.

The V call is TRBV12-3 or TRBV12-4, the J call TRBJ2-3, with D perhaps matching TRBD2 (5 bases). The CDR3 has 16 amino acids. Trimming took 3 bases from V and 0 from J, leaving 13 bases between them. This CDR3 is CASSFTEGSSTDTQYF. For the CDR3, the DNA is TGTGCCAGCAGTTTTACCGAGGGCAGTAGCACAGATACGCAGTATTTT.

This clonotype has a handful of counts. CDR3 region: CASSSPRGFNQPQHF. In DNA form, the CDR3 reads TGTGCCAGCAGTTCCCCCCGGGGTTTCAATCAGCCCCAGCATTTT. The J gene is TRBJ1-5, the V gene TRBV6-2 or TRBV6-3; D uncertain. The CDR3 loop spans 15 amino acids. CDR1 is MNHEY and CDR2 is SVGEGT in the germline V gene. Trimming stripped 4 bases from V and 3 bases from J, with 13 bases between.

There are a few counts of this clonotype. V gene TRBV28 combines with J gene TRBJ1-2; TRBD1 agrees at 9 bases. The CDR3 has 18 amino acids. The V gene's germline CDR1 is MDHEN and CDR2 SYDVKM. Germline trimming cut 2 bases from V and 0 bases from J; bases unmatched to any gene: 10. This chain's CDR3 is CASSLQWDRVHPNYGYTF. CDR3 bases: TGTGCCAGCAGTTTACAATGGGACAGGGTCCACCCTAACTATGGCTACACCTTC.

This clonotype has at least ten counts. At one boundary the junction diverges from the germline segment, which might be a read error. J is TRBJ2-1 and V is TRBV11-2; no clear D gene. Per the germline V gene, CDR1 is SGHAT and CDR2 is FQNNGV. The CDR3 has 14 amino acids. In nucleotides, the CDR3 is TGTGCCAGCAGCCCAGAGCCCTCCGACAATGAGCAGTTCTTC. As protein: CASSPEPSDNEQFF.

This clonotype was found many times. This sequence joins TRBV5-8 and TRBJ2-7; D not resolved. Trimming removed 1 base at V and 2 bases at J, with 19 bases between. The CDR3 extends over 17 amino acids. Germline CDR1 is SGHTS and CDR2 is YDEGEE. For the CDR3, the DNA is TGTGCCAGCAGCTTGATAGCCAACTCGGTTAGTCCCTACGAGCAGTACTTC. Amino acids: CASSLIANSVSPYEQYF.

This clonotype was counted only a few times. The rearrangement uses TRBV7-9 and TRBJ2-7; D is ambiguous. Trimming removed 1 base at V and 4 bases at J, with 11 bases between. The length of the CDR3 is 14 residues. Germline CDR1 is SEHNR and CDR2 is FQNEAQ (reference sequence). The CDR3 spells CASSLGWGSYEQYF. As DNA, the CDR3 is TGTGCCAGCAGCTTAGGCTGGGGTTCGTACGAGCAGTACTTC. The full variable domain, with the rest looked up from reference TRBV7-9 and TRBJ2-7, is DTGVSQNPRHKITKRGQNVTFRCDPISEHNRLYWYRQTLGQGPEFLTYFQNEAQLEKSRLLSDRFSAERPKGSFSTLEIQRTEQGDSAMYLCASSLGWGSYEQYFGPGTRLTVT.

In its sample, this clonotype was seen many times. The genes are TRBV6-2 or TRBV6-3 and TRBJ2-7; D not certain. V lost 2 bases and J 5 bases, leaving 7 bases between the germline ends. The CDR3 runs 12 residues. Germline assignment: CDR1 MNHEY and CDR2 SVGEGT. DNA for the CDR3: TGTGCCAGCAGTTACCCTGGGAACGAGCAGTACTTC. Translating it yields CASSYPGNEQYF.

This clonotype was counted many times. The CDR3 coding sequence is TGCGCCAGCAGCCAAGATCCTCAGTTAGATACGCAGTATTTT. Translating it yields CASSQDPQLDTQYF. The genes are TRBV4-1 and TRBJ2-3; D remains unclear. Germline V lookup: CDR1 MGHRA, CDR2 YSYEKL. Trimming left V 0 bases short and J 5 bases short, with 9 bases between. The CDR3 covers 14 residues.

For this clonotype: A much bigger clone sits one base away, suggesting this may be a read error. The CDR3 protein is CSVPQPTIGNEQFF. CDR3 sequence (DNA): TGCAGCGTTCCTCAGCCTACCATCGGCAATGAGCAGTTCTTC. This chain uses TRBV29-1 with TRBJ2-1; D ambiguous. The CDR3 is 14 amino acids. Trimming removed 5 bases from V and 6 bases from J, with 17 bases in between. In germline, CDR1 is SQVTM, CDR2 ANQGSEA.

This clonotype was recorded many times. The chain uses TRBV7-9 and TRBJ2-3; D is possibly TRBD2 (6 bases). The germline gives CDR1 SEHNR, CDR2 FQNEAQ (reference sequence). V was cut by 4 bases and J by 4 bases, with 21 bases left in between. The CDR3 covers 17 residues. CDR3: CASSYFGDSVRPDTQYF. The CDR3 DNA sequence: TGTGCCAGCAGCTACTTCGGGGACTCAGTTCGCCCAGATACGCAGTATTTT.

This clonotype was detected ten times or more. The chain carries TRBV19 and TRBJ1-5; tentative D call: TRBD1 (5 bases). V was pared by 3 bases and J by 4 bases, with 13 bases between. CDR1 LNHDA and CDR2 SQIVND come from the germline V gene (reference sequence). The CDR3 loop spans 15 amino acids. CDR3 nucleotides: TGTGCCAGTAGTATTTTCGGGACGGCTAATCAGCCCCAGCATTTT. It yields the protein CASSIFGTANQPQHF.

The chain carries TRBV4-3 and TRBJ2-5, with 7 bases matching TRBD1. This CDR3 is built from 15 residues. CDR1 is LGHNA, CDR2 YSLEER, per germline. V lost 0 bases, J lost 5 bases, and 6 bases stayed unmatched. CDR3 in amino acids: CASSQDWGQLETQYF. CDR3 nucleotide sequence: TGCGCCAGCAGCCAAGATTGGGGACAGCTTGAGACCCAGTACTTC.

In DNA form, the CDR3 reads TGTGCCAGCAGCTTTTTTACAGGGCCCTACGAGCAGTACTTC. It is translated as CASSFFTGPYEQYF. V is TRBV7-2 and J is TRBJ2-7; D may be TRBD1 (6 bases). From germline, CDR1 is SGHTA and CDR2 FQGNSA. Deletions cut 3 bases from V and 2 bases from J, with 11 bases between. CDR3 size: 14 residues.